This note documents a single T cell receptor beta chain sequence. Its cognate antigen is unknown. Quantitative barcoded 5'-RACE was used to prepare TCR beta libraries. TCRdb processed the 5' RACE reads anew with MiXCR; each CDR3 protein has one entry. The data contain just under 350,000 distinct CDR3 sequences, under 15% of them singletons. This entry comes from a study of CD8 T cells in ankylosing spondylitis. CDR1 and CDR2 (germline): MGHDK, SYGVNS. The CDR3 contains 15 residues. Deletions cut 8 bases from V and 4 bases from J, with 15 bases between. The study, taken as a whole, reports: The authors reported significant enrichment of disease-linked clones in matched ankylosing spondylitis synovial fluid. One TCR beta motif, made up of 7 or 8 highly homologous variants, appeared characteristic of ankylosing spondylitis blood.

The V and J genes are TRBV25-1 and TRBJ2-6, with D possibly matching TRBD2 (6 bases). This receptor was obtained from a male donor with ankylosing spondylitis or in good health (not recorded which). The sample taken for sequencing was blood, either unsorted or a sorted T cell fraction (not recorded which). The chain's CDR3 is CASGGSTPGANVLTF. CDR3 nucleotides: TGTGCCAGCGGGGGGAGTACCCCCGGGGCCAACGTCCTGACTTTC.